Following are 10 T cell receptor beta chains from one sample sequenced in a study of cytomegalovirus exposure and HLA in healthy donors. Method: immunoSEQ multiplex PCR; TCRdb's copy keeps in-frame clones and lacks some. Here the sample spans fewer than 200,000 clones, about 80% being singletons. The sequenced sample consisted of PBMCs. The receptors here all came from a woman in her late teens or twenties in good health and CMV-seropositive.

The chain recombines TRBV4-3 with TRBJ2-7, with D possibly TRBD2 on 6 matching bases. This CDR3 is 17 amino acids long. Germline loops: CDR1 LGHNA, CDR2 YSLEER. V lost 4 bases and J 2 bases, leaving 21 bases between the germline ends. The CDR3 coding sequence is TGCGCCAGCAGCCCTAGTTCCGGGGGAGCGAAAACCTACGAGCAGTACTTC. It encodes CASSPSSGGAKTYEQYF.

CDR3 region: CASRKIRGLVTEAFF. The CDR3 DNA reads as TGTGCCAGCAGGAAGATCAGGGGTTTAGTCACTGAAGCTTTCTTT. The V and J genes are TRBV11-2 and TRBJ1-1, with D perhaps matching TRBD1 (6 bases). V was trimmed by 6 bases and J by 4 bases, leaving 18 bases between them. The CDR3 contains 15 residues. Germline CDR1 is SGHAT and CDR2 is FQNNGV.

This chain links TRBV7-3 with TRBJ2-2, with 8 bases that match TRBD2. Germline CDR1 is SGHTA and CDR2 is FQGTGA. This CDR3 region has 16 residues. Trimming removed 2 bases from V and 3 bases from J; junction bases left unmatched: 5. The CDR3 reads CASSLSSGLYTGELFF. CDR3 nucleotides: TGTGCCAGCAGCTTATCTAGCGGGTTATACACCGGGGAGCTGTTTTTT.

This clone appeared a few times. Sequence at one end of the junction differs from germline and may be a read error. This rearrangement joins TRBV7-6 to TRBJ2-3; D might be TRBD2 (5 bases). The V gene's germline CDR1 is SGHVS and CDR2 FNYEAQ. This CDR3 region has 14 residues. Written as DNA, the CDR3 is TGTGCCAGCAGCCTAGCCCCTAGCACAGATACGCAGTATTTT. It codes for CASSLAPSTDTQYF.

This chain uses TRBV7-6 with TRBJ2-1; 10 bases match TRBD2. Germline V gives CDR1 SGHVS, CDR2 FNYEAQ. The length of the CDR3 is 13 residues. V shed 1 base, J shed 10 bases, and the junction held 1 base outside the gene matches. CDR3 in DNA: TGTGCCAGCAGCTTAGAAGCGGGAGGGGAGCAGTTCTTC. Translation gives CASSLEAGGEQFF.

The chain has TRBV19 and TRBJ1-4; D call uncertain. The ends were cut back, 5 bases at V and 4 bases at J, with 8 bases in the middle. The CDR3 totals 13 residues. CDR1 and CDR2 from the germline V gene are LNHDA and SQIVND (reference sequence). CDR3 protein: CASSQYHNEKLFF. DNA of the CDR3: TGTGCCAGTAGTCAGTATCATAATGAAAAACTGTTTTTT.

CDR3 protein: CASSQSNVASGGAGELFF. CDR3 DNA: TGTGCCAGCAGCCAATCTAATGTTGCGAGCGGGGGGGCCGGGGAGCTGTTTTTT. The chain links TRBV4-2 to TRBJ2-2; 10 bases match TRBD2. The CDR3 extends over 18 amino acids. CDR1 and CDR2 (germline): LGHNA, YNFKEQ. J gave up 6 bases and V 2 bases, and 12 bases lay outside the gene matches.

V gene TRBV7-9 combines with J gene TRBJ1-1; TRBD1 agrees at 9 bases. Losses at the gene ends were 5 bases for V and 1 base for J; bases not matched to a gene: 17. CDR1 SEHNR and CDR2 FQNEAQ come from the germline V gene (reference sequence). This CDR3 comprises 19 residues. CDR3 protein: CASSPRPRDRDSWNTEAFF. CDR3 bases: TGTGCCAGCAGCCCCCGTCCCCGGGACAGGGATTCGTGGAACACTGAAGCTTTCTTT.

V is TRBV27 and J is TRBJ1-2; D may be TRBD1 (6 bases). Germline V gives CDR1 MNHEY, CDR2 SMNVEV (reference sequence). This CDR3 spans 14 amino acids. V lost 3 bases and J lost 8, with 16 bases in between. CDR3 protein: CASSFRDQRGGYTF. As DNA, the CDR3 is TGTGCCAGCAGTTTCAGGGACCAAAGGGGGGGCTACACCTTC.

This clone has only one observation. The gene calls are TRBV19 and TRBJ2-7; D possibly corresponds to TRBD2 (5 bases). The CDR3 runs to 14 residues. Germline CDR1 reads LNHDA; CDR2 reads SQIVND (reference sequence). Trimming shortened V by 3 bases and J by 1 base, and 10 bases separated the two germline ends. The CDR3 DNA reads as TGTGCCAGTAGTATTACGGGGTGGTCCTACGAGCAGTACTTC. Translating gives CASSITGWSYEQYF.